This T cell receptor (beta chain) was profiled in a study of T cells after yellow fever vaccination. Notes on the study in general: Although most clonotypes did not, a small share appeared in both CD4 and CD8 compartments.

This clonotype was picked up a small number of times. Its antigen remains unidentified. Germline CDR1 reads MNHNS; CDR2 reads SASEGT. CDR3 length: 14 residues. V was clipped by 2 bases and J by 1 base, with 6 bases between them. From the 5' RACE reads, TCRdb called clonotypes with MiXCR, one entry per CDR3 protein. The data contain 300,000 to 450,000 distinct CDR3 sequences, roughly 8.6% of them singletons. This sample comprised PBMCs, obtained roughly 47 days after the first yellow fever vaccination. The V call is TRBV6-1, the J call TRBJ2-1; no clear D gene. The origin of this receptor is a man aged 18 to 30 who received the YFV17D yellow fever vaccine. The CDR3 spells CASSEKTSYNEQFF. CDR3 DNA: TGTGCCAGCAGTGAAAAGACGTCCTACAATGAGCAGTTCTTC.